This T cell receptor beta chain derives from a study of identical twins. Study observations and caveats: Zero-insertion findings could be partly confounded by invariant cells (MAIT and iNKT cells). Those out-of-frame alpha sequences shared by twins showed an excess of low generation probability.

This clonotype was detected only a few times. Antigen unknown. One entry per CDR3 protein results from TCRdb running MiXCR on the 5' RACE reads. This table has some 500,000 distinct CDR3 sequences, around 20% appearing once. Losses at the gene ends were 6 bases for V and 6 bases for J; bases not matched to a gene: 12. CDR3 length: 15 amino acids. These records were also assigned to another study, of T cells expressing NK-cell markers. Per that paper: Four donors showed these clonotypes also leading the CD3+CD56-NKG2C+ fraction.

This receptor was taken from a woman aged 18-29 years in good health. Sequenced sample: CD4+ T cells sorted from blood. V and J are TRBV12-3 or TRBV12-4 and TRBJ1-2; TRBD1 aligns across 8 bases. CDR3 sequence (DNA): TGTGCCAGCAGCTTTCTGGACAGGGAATTTGATGGCTACACCTTC. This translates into CASSFLDREFDGYTF.